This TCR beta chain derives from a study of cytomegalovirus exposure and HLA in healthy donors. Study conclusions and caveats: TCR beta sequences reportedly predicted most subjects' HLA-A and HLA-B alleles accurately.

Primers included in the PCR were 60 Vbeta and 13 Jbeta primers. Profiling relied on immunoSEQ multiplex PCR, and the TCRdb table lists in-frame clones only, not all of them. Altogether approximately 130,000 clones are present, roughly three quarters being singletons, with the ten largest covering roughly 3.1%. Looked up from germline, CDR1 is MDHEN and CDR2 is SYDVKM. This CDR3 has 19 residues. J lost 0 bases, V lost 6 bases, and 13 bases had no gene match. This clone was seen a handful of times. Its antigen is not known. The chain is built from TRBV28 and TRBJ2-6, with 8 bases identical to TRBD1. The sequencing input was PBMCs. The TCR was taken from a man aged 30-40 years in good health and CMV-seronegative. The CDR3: CASRPIPGQEASGANVLTF. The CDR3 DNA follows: TGTGCCAGCAGACCTATTCCGGGACAGGAGGCCTCTGGGGCCAACGTCCTGACTTTC.